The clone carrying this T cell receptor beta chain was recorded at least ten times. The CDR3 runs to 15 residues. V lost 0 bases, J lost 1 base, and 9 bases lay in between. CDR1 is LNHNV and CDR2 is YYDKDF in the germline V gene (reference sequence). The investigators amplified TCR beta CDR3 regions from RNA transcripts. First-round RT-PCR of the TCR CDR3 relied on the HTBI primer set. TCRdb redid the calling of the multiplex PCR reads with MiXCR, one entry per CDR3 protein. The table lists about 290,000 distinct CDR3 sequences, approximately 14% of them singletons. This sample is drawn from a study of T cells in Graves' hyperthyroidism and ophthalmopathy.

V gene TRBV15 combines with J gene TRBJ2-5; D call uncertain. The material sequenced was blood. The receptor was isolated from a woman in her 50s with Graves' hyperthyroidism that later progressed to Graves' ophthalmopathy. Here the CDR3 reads CATSRDPGSQETQYF. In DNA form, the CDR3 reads TGTGCCACCAGCAGAGATCCAGGCAGCCAAGAGACCCAGTACTTC.